This is a list of T cell receptor beta chains from one sample in a study of graft-versus-host responses after intestinal transplantation. Their antigen targets remain unknown. The assay was immunoSEQ multiplex PCR, and TCRdb's table has in-frame clones only and misses some. The table lists over 75,000 clones, roughly 90% of them singletons. The source was unstimulated CD8+ T cells sorted from spleen or lymph node cells, collected before transplant. Receptors originate from a human donor who was the organ donor for an intestinal transplant. CDR3s include the opening cysteine and the closing phenylalanine or tryptophan. A D gene is named only where the DNA matches it firmly. Part of the rows lack a size; the others show once, few, many or a class for expanded clones.

D gene	clone size	J gene	V gene	CDR3 DNA	CDR3 protein
NA	NA	TRBJ2-1	TRBV4-1	TGCGCCAGCAGCAAGAAAGGGGGGGTTGTTGAGCAGTTCTTC	CASSKKGGVVEQFF
NA	NA	TRBJ1-5	TRBV19	TGTGCCAGTAGTATAGTGCCTGACGGTCGGGCCCAGCATTTT	CASSIVPDGRAQHF
NA	NA	TRBJ1-5	TRBV28	TGTGCCAGCAGAAGGAGATATAGCAATCAGCCCCAGCATTTT	CASRRRYSNQPQHF
TRBD2	NA	TRBJ2-1	TRBV5-1	TGCGCCAGCAGCCTGGGACTAGATGAGGTCTTC	CASSLGLDEVF
NA	NA	TRBJ2-1	TRBV27	TGTGCCAGCATGGTAGCTAGCGCCCACAATGAGCAGTTCTTC	CASMVASAHNEQFF
TRBD1	few	TRBJ1-2	TRBV6-6	TGTGCCAGCAGCCAAGGGACAGGGAATGGCTACACCTTC	CASSQGTGNGYTF
NA	NA	TRBJ1-5	TRBV27	TGTGCCAGCAGTCCAGCTGTAGGGGCCCTAGGGCCCCAGCATTTT	CASSPAVGALGPQHF
NA	NA	TRBJ2-2	TRBV5-1	TGCGCCAGCAGCTTGGAAGGTCTAGCGATCGCGAACACCGGGGAGCTGTTTTTT	CASSLEGLAIANTGELFF
NA	NA	TRBJ2-7	TRBV11-3	TGTGCCAGCAGCCTACGAGACCGGGACGAGCAGTACTTC	CASSLRDRDEQYF
TRBD2	once	TRBJ2-1	TRBV5-8	TGTGCCAGCGCTGGCGGGAGGTTGTTCAATGAGCAGTTCTTC	CASAGGRLFNEQFF
TRBD2	NA	TRBJ2-3	TRBV29-1	TGCAGCGTTGAAACGGAGTGGGGTAGCGGGATGTCGGATACGCAGTATTTT	CSVETEWGSGMSDTQYF
NA	NA	TRBJ2-7	TRBV30	TGTGCCTGCACGACTATAGGTGGCGAGCAGTACTTC	CACTTIGGEQYF
NA	NA	TRBJ2-7	TRBV29-1	TGCAGCGTTGGAGGCTCTACCTACGAGCAGTACTTC	CSVGGSTYEQYF
NA	NA	TRBJ1-5	TRBV6-5	TGTGCCAGCTACGGTGTCAGCAATCAGCCCCAGCATTTT	CASYGVSNQPQHF
TRBD2	NA	TRBJ2-3	TRBV15	TGTGCCACCGGGCTAGCGGGGGGGAGCACAGATACGCAGTATTTT	CATGLAGGSTDTQYF
NA	once	TRBJ2-1	TRBV15	TGTGCCACCAGCAGGTTTATTCTAGCAGACAATGAGCAGTTCTTC	CATSRFILADNEQFF
TRBD2	NA	TRBJ2-7	TRBV27	TGTGCCAGCAGTTTTCTAGCGGGATACAACGAGCAGTACTTC	CASSFLAGYNEQYF
NA	few	TRBJ2-7	TRBV7-6	TGTGCCAGCAGCTTACTCGGACAGCCCTCCTACGAGCAGTACTTC	CASSLLGQPSYEQYF
NA	NA	TRBJ1-2	TRBV14	TGTGCCAGCAGCCAAGATTGGCAGAAGGGGTATGGCTACACCTTC	CASSQDWQKGYGYTF
NA	NA	TRBJ1-2	TRBV2	TGTGCCAGCAGTGATGGGGGCTACTATGGCTACACCTTC	CASSDGGYYGYTF
TRBD1	NA	TRBJ2-7	TRBV28	TGTGCCAGCAGTTCGACAGGGAATTCAGGCGAGCAGTACTTC	CASSSTGNSGEQYF
TRBD1	NA	TRBJ1-1	TRBV13	TGTGCCAGCAGCGCCGACAGGGACACTGAAGCTTTCTTT	CASSADRDTEAFF
NA	NA	TRBJ2-7	TRBV19	TGTGCCAGTACCGGGAAACATTACGAGCAGTACTTC	CASTGKHYEQYF
TRBD1	NA	TRBJ2-5	TRBV11-2	TGTGCCAGCAGCTTAGCTGGACAGGGACTCTATGAGCAGTACTTC	CASSLAGQGLYEQYF
NA	NA	TRBJ1-2	TRBV30	TGTGCCTGGAGTGATGGACAGTATAACTATGGCTACACCTTC	CAWSDGQYNYGYTF
TRBD1	once	TRBJ2-3	TRBV2	TGTGCCAGCAGTGAAGGGGACAGGGGAACAGATACGCAGTATTTT	CASSEGDRGTDTQYF
TRBD1	NA	TRBJ1-5	TRBV7-2	TGTGCCAGCAGCACTCTCGGACAGGAAGATAGCAATCAGCCCCAGCATTTT	CASSTLGQEDSNQPQHF
NA	NA	TRBJ1-1	TRBV25-1	TGTGCCAGCAGTGAATGGAAAGGGATGGAGGGAAGTGAAGCTTTCTTT	CASSEWKGMEGSEAFF
TRBD1	once	TRBJ2-5	TRBV5-4	TGTGCCAGCAGCTGGTGGACCGGGACAGGGGAACTGGGAAAGTACTTC	CASSWWTGTGELGKYF